The next 31 T cell receptor beta chains were all read from a single sample in a study of T cells in Graves' hyperthyroidism and ophthalmopathy. The investigators amplified TCR beta CDR3 regions from RNA transcripts. In the first-round RT-PCR of the TCR CDR3, the HTBI primer set was used. TCRdb re-called the multiplex PCR reads through MiXCR, storing one row per CDR3 protein. In the table there are approximately 360,000 distinct CDR3 sequences, about 15% of which are singletons. The sequenced sample was blood. These TCRs come from a young woman with Graves' hyperthyroidism that later progressed to Graves' ophthalmopathy.

This clonotype was counted many times. The chain carries TRBV6-2 or TRBV6-3 and TRBJ2-7; D not resolved. Trimming pared 1 base from V and 3 bases from J, leaving 1 base between. The CDR3 contains 11 residues. Germline-derived CDR1 and CDR2 are MNHEY and SVGEGT. The CDR3 coding sequence is TGTGCCAGCAGTTACTACTACGAGCAGTACTTC. It yields the protein CASSYYYEQYF.

This clonotype was counted ten times or more. This chain connects TRBV6-5 to TRBJ2-3; 8 bases match TRBD2. CDR3 size: 14 residues. Germline CDR1 is MNHEY and CDR2 is SVGAGI. V lost 6 bases to trimming and J lost 6 bases; unmatched junction nucleotides: 8. CDR3 in DNA: TGTGCCAGCAGCGTACTGACTAGCGAGGATACGCAGTATTTT. As protein: CASSVLTSEDTQYF.

The chain employs TRBV20-1 and TRBJ2-7; 8 positions agree with TRBD1. CDR3 size: 16 residues. Germline lookup yields CDR1 DFQATT and CDR2 SNEGSKA (reference sequence). V lost 1 base and J lost 6; bases outside the gene matches: 14. The CDR3 sequence: CSARGLIGQGFREQYF. CDR3 bases: TGCAGTGCTAGAGGCCTAATAGGACAGGGATTCCGCGAGCAGTACTTC.

Note on this clonotype: A read error may explain this, as a much larger clone is one base away. The rearrangement links TRBV2 to TRBJ2-1; 7 bases align to TRBD1. Germline trimming cut 6 bases from V and 6 bases from J; bases unmatched to any gene: 8. The CDR3 extends over 14 amino acids. The germline V gene has CDR1 SNHLY and CDR2 FYNNEI. CDR3 sequence: CASSDGQVGNEQFF. The CDR3, as DNA: TGTGCCAGCAGCGATGGACAGGTAGGCAATGAGCAGTTCTTC.

Only a few counts were recorded for this clonotype. This chain joins TRBV30 and TRBJ1-2; D may be TRBD1 (6 bases). Germline V gene data show CDR1 as GTSNPN and CDR2 as SVGIG (reference sequence). CDR3 length: 15 residues. With 4 bases removed from V and 4 bases from J, the gap between germline ends came to 19 bases. CDR3 sequence reads: CAWTRYRGDTYGYTF. CDR3 DNA: TGTGCCTGGACCCGTTATCGGGGGGACACCTATGGCTACACCTTC.

CDR3 sequence (DNA): TGTGCCAGCAGTCGACTAGCGGGTGTGGGCAATGAGCAGTTCTTC. It codes for CASSRLAGVGNEQFF. The chain uses TRBV12-3 or TRBV12-4 and TRBJ2-1; 10 bases agree with TRBD2. V dropped 5 bases and J dropped 6; count of bases not matched to a gene: 7. The CDR3 covers 15 residues.

This clonotype was found many times. The chain joins TRBV10-3 to TRBJ2-2; D is undetermined. This CDR3 has 14 amino acids. Germline V gene sequence: CDR1 ENHRY, CDR2 SYGVKD. Trimming took off 10 bases at V and 0 bases at J, with 12 bases between the two ends. The CDR3 here is CATRDTANTGELFF. The CDR3 coding sequence is TGTGCCACCCGCGACACAGCGAACACCGGGGAGCTGTTTTTT.

This clonotype was recorded many times. The chain links TRBV20-1 to TRBJ2-5; TRBD1 matches 7 bases. Trimming cost V 5 bases and J 3 bases; bases outside gene matches: 21. This CDR3 contains 18 residues. Germline values: CDR1 DFQATT, CDR2 SNEGSKA (reference sequence). The CDR3 reads CSAGPDEDRGRAKETQYF. As DNA, the CDR3 is TGCAGTGCTGGGCCAGATGAAGATAGGGGGCGGGCCAAAGAGACCCAGTACTTC.

The chain has TRBV19 and TRBJ2-7, with TRBD1 matching over 7 bases. Unmatched junction bases numbered 5, after V lost 6 bases and J lost 0 bases. This CDR3 has 14 amino acids. Germline loops: CDR1 LNHDA, CDR2 SQIVND (reference sequence). CDR3 coding DNA: TGTGCCAGTAGGACGACAGGGAGCTCCTACGAGCAGTACTTC. Its protein is CASRTTGSSYEQYF.

This clonotype was seen at least ten times. The chain is built from TRBV27 and TRBJ2-7; 7 bases line up with TRBD1. Germline V gene sequence: CDR1 MNHEY, CDR2 SMNVEV (reference sequence). The CDR3 has 16 amino acids. With 5 bases clipped from V and 4 bases from J, the junction kept 14 bases outside the gene matches. The CDR3 loop reads CASSAYALGGGYEQYF. CDR3 DNA: TGTGCCAGCAGTGCATACGCCCTAGGGGGCGGTTACGAGCAGTACTTC.

At least ten counts were recorded for this clonotype. The chain uses TRBV5-1 and TRBJ2-5, with D hard to call. The length of the CDR3 is 15 residues. Trimming removed 0 bases from V and 4 bases from J, with 13 bases in between. Looked up from germline, CDR1 is SGHRS and CDR2 is YFSETQ. The CDR3 protein is CASSLGSGARETQYF. CDR3 in DNA: TGCGCCAGCAGCTTGGGAAGTGGAGCCCGAGAGACCCAGTACTTC.

With regard to this clonotype: The germline gene is not matched at one end of the junction; a read error may be the cause. The chain has TRBV28 and TRBJ2-7; D is unclear. The CDR3 is made up of 12 amino acids. CDR1 MDHEN and CDR2 SYDVKM come from the germline V gene. CDR3 coding DNA: TGTGCCAGCACCACCTCCTCCCACGAGCAGTACTTC. Translated, it gives CASTTSSHEQYF.

CDR3 nucleotides: TGTGCCAGCAGCTTATCTCCAGCGCCCTATGGCTACACCTTC. This translates into CASSLSPAPYGYTF. This sequence joins TRBV7-9 and TRBJ1-2; D is ambiguous. Trimming pared 2 bases from V and 4 bases from J, leaving 11 bases between. The CDR3 sequence is 14 residues long. Germline V gene sequence: CDR1 SEHNR, CDR2 FQNEAQ (reference sequence).

The chain recombines TRBV5-5 with TRBJ2-5, with unresolved D. The CDR3 sequence is 15 residues long. In germline, CDR1 is SGHKS, CDR2 YYEKEE (reference sequence). Trimming stripped 0 bases from V and 5 bases from J, with 14 bases between. CDR3 nucleotides: TGTGCCAGCAGCTTGGGAGTTCAGACCACTGAGACCCAGTACTTC. Translating gives CASSLGVQTTETQYF.

This clonotype was counted ten times or more. This chain joins TRBV7-2 and TRBJ2-7; D remains unclear. This CDR3 spans 14 amino acids. V shed 2 bases and J shed 2 bases, with 10 bases lying between them. The germline gives CDR1 SGHTA, CDR2 FQGNSA. The CDR3 DNA follows: TGTGCCAGCAGCTTATGGGCTAGTCCCTACGAGCAGTACTTC. Amino acid sequence: CASSLWASPYEQYF.

The table lists this clonotype with many counts. This sequence joins TRBV5-1 and TRBJ1-1; TRBD1 is a possible D gene (6 bases). The V gene lost 0 bases and the J gene lost 10 bases, with 13 bases spanning the gap. The CDR3 is 13 amino acids. Germline V gives CDR1 SGHRS, CDR2 YFSETQ. The CDR3 loop is CASSLGTGAGAFF. The CDR3 region has the DNA TGCGCCAGCAGCTTGGGAACGGGGGCGGGAGCTTTCTTT. Full variable domain (rest looked up from reference TRBV5-1 and TRBJ1-1): KAGVTQTPRYLIKTRGQQVTLSCSPISGHRSVSWYQQTPGQGLQFLFEYFSETQRNKGNFPGRFSGRQFSNSRSEMNVSTLELGDSALYLCASSLGTGAGAFFGQGTRLTVV.

Ten or more counts support this clonotype. The chain is built from TRBV18 and TRBJ2-3; D unresolved. The CDR3 extends over 15 amino acids. Per germline, CDR1 KGHSH and CDR2 LQKENI. V lost 3 bases and J lost 5, with 15 bases in between. The CDR3 nucleotides are TGTGCCAGCTCACCCGAGGACGGTGGAGAAGATACGCAGTATTTT. Its translation: CASSPEDGGEDTQYF. The full variable domain, with the rest looked up from reference TRBV18 and TRBJ2-3, is NAGVMQNPRHLVRRRGQEARLRCSPMKGHSHVYWYRQLPEEGLKFMVYLQKENIIDESGMPKERFSAEFPKEGPSILRIQQVVRGDSAAYFCASSPEDGGEDTQYFGPGTRLTVL.

This clonotype occurred many times. The chain links TRBV6-1 to TRBJ2-5; maybe TRBD2 (5 bases). Trimming took 1 base from V and 2 from J, leaving 14 bases between them. Per germline, CDR1 MNHNS and CDR2 SASEGT. The CDR3 is 16 residues long. In DNA form, the CDR3 reads TGTGCCAGCAGTGAAGGCTTCCTAGCATCGCAAGAGACCCAGTACTTC. This encodes CASSEGFLASQETQYF.

A note on this clonotype: A much more abundant neighbour one base away suggests this may be a read error. The CDR3: CSAGMGTSKETRYF. The CDR3 DNA is TGCAGTGCTGGAATGGGGACTAGCAAAGAGACCCGGTACTTC. The chain links TRBV20-1 to TRBJ2-5, with TRBD2 identical over 9 bases. Germline CDR1 is DFQATT and CDR2 is SNEGSKA (reference sequence). This CDR3 comprises 14 residues.

The sample holds many counts of this clonotype. This sequence joins TRBV27 and TRBJ1-1, with D possibly TRBD1 on 5 matching bases. V gave up 2 bases and J gave up 1 base, with 14 bases separating them. Per germline, CDR1 MNHEY and CDR2 SMNVEV (reference sequence). The CDR3 is 16 residues long. This CDR3 reads CASSLAPTGPNTEAFF. CDR3 bases: TGTGCCAGCAGTTTAGCCCCCACAGGTCCGAACACTGAAGCTTTCTTT.

Many counts were recorded for this clonotype. The chain carries TRBV20-1 and TRBJ2-1, with 9 bases lining up with TRBD1. This CDR3 has 16 amino acids. The V gene end was trimmed by 5 bases and the J gene end by 1 base; junction bases not matched to a gene: 9. CDR1 is DFQATT, CDR2 SNEGSKA, per germline (reference sequence). In DNA, the CDR3 is TGCAGTGCTGAGGATGGACAGGGGAATTCCTACAATGAGCAGTTCTTC. It yields the protein CSAEDGQGNSYNEQFF.

This clonotype showed up many times. The chain combines TRBV20-1 with TRBJ2-4; TRBD1 matches 8 bases. Looked up from germline, CDR1 is DFQATT and CDR2 is SNEGSKA (reference sequence). This CDR3 comprises 12 residues. The CDR3: CSSVDRDYIQYF. Here the CDR3 DNA reads TGCAGCTCCGTGGACAGGGATTACATTCAGTACTTC.

Many counts were recorded for this clonotype. V and J are TRBV27 and TRBJ2-5; 7 bases are shared with TRBD2. Losses at the gene ends were 4 bases for V and 1 base for J; bases not matched to a gene: 6. This CDR3 is 15 amino acids long. In germline, CDR1 is MNHEY, CDR2 SMNVEV (reference sequence). In DNA form, the CDR3 reads TGTGCCAGCAGTTCGCGACTAGCCAGCCAAGAGACCCAGTACTTC. Translated, it gives CASSSRLASQETQYF.

This clonotype was detected ten times or more. This chain uses TRBV12-3 or TRBV12-4 with TRBJ2-5; 7 bases line up with TRBD1. After removal of 5 bases from V and 2 bases from J, the junction contained 5 bases not matched to a gene. This CDR3 contains 14 residues. Written as DNA, the CDR3 is TGTGCCAGCAGTAGAAGGGGGCCTCAAGAGACCCAGTACTTC. Protein product: CASSRRGPQETQYF.

This clonotype showed up just a few times. The V and J genes are TRBV5-1 and TRBJ2-7, with 9 bases identical to TRBD1. The ends lost 2 bases at V and 4 bases at J; junction bases unmatched: 4. Germline lookup yields CDR1 SGHRS and CDR2 YFSETQ. CDR3 size: 14 residues. CDR3 sequence: CASSFLDRGYEQYF. In nucleotides, the CDR3 is TGCGCCAGCAGCTTCCTGGACAGGGGTTACGAGCAGTACTTC.

This chain joins TRBV2 and TRBJ2-7, with D perhaps matching TRBD2 (5 bases). The CDR3 covers 15 residues. CDR1 is SNHLY, CDR2 FYNNEI, per germline. V dropped 6 bases and J dropped 0 bases, with 15 bases sitting between them. The CDR3, as DNA: TGTGCCAGCAGCGCCCCCGGGGAGAGCTCCTACGAGCAGTACTTC. It specifies CASSAPGESSYEQYF.

This clonotype was seen repeatedly, ten times or more. The rearrangement links TRBV20-1 to TRBJ1-1; TRBD1 matches 7 bases. The CDR3 is made up of 14 amino acids. Germline loops: CDR1 DFQATT, CDR2 SNEGSKA (reference sequence). Trimming at V came to 3 bases and at J to 5 bases, leaving 9 bases not matched to a gene. In DNA, the CDR3 is TGCAGTGCTAGTTGGCAGGGGGGAAAAACTGAAGCTTTCTTT. Residues: CSASWQGGKTEAFF.

This clonotype has only a few counts. V and J are TRBV18 and TRBJ2-7; tentative D call: TRBD2 (5 bases). The V end was cut by 5 bases, the J end by 0 bases, with 20 bases between. CDR1 is KGHSH and CDR2 is LQKENI in the germline V gene. This CDR3 has 17 residues. CDR3 amino acids: CASSEGGEADGSYEQYF. In DNA, the CDR3 is TGTGCCAGCTCAGAAGGAGGAGAGGCGGACGGCTCCTACGAGCAGTACTTC.

This clonotype showed up many times. CDR3 residues: CASSGGPGYTEAFF. For the CDR3, the DNA is TGTGCCAGCAGTGGGGGGCCTGGGTACACTGAAGCTTTCTTT. J is TRBJ1-1 and V is TRBV6-1, with D possibly being TRBD1 (6 bases). The CDR3 length is 14 residues. Trimming removed 4 bases from V and 3 bases from J, with 12 bases in between. Germline V gives CDR1 MNHNS, CDR2 SASEGT.

This clonotype was counted at least ten times. CDR3 coding DNA: TGCAGTGCTAGAGATGCCCAGGGCTTAACTGTCTACGAGCAGTACTTC. Protein product: CSARDAQGLTVYEQYF. The chain links TRBV20-1 to TRBJ2-7; D may be TRBD1 (5 bases). The germline gives CDR1 DFQATT, CDR2 SNEGSKA (reference sequence). Trimming stripped 0 bases from V and 3 bases from J, with 18 bases between. The CDR3 contains 16 residues.

This clonotype appeared a single time. Being one base from a much bigger clone, this may be a read error. The chain recombines TRBV12-3 or TRBV12-4 with TRBJ2-1, with 7 bases lining up with TRBD2. Trimming at V came to 6 bases and at J to 7 bases, leaving 12 bases not matched to a gene. The CDR3 consists of 15 residues. CDR3 amino acids: CASRTSRRATNEQFF. DNA for the CDR3: TGTGCCAGCAGGACTAGCAGGAGGGCCACGAATGAGCAGTTCTTC.